This paragraph covers one TCR beta chain sequence. What antigen it recognizes has not been identified. No clone much larger than this one lies a single base away; base qualities are absent. Library preparation was by the immunoSEQ multiplex PCR assay. The paper's processing steps were these. To diagnose cytomegalovirus status from the catalog of TCR beta chain sequences, a statistical classification framework was built. Entries here come from immuneACCESS through TCRdb and include only in-frame sequences with V and J called. Some clones fail to appear in such tables; in the studies checked, an unresolved V gene covers under half of the shortfall, and the cause of the remainder is unknown. The V and J calls and clone size come from that table; D and trimming were worked out from the DNA. Here the sample has 130,000 to 150,000 clones; roughly 87% occur a single time. Around 9% of the sample goes to the ten largest clones.

The sample comes from a study of cytomegalovirus exposure and HLA in healthy donors (dated by TCRdb to 2016 to 2017). As for the study more broadly: According to a later analysis, one platform produced both the roughly 110 validation repertoires and the 666 repertoires of the first cohort. The study aimed to test whether cataloging public T cell receptors could reveal signatures of past pathogen exposure. The study combined high-throughput TCR immunosequencing, statistical association of individual TCRs with disease status, and machine learning to predict cytomegalovirus infection status. In addition to the first cohort of 666 subjects, a separate validation cohort of 120 different subjects was used. What the authors observed across the whole study: A later analysis found that TCRs clustered in the first cohort also tended to co-occur in the roughly 120 validation repertoires, with more than 90% of cluster scores above 0. The authors suggested that the approach could potentially be extended to other disease states and immunological phenotypes. All 120 or so repertoires were used to score co-occurrence in the validation cohort in a later analysis, because that analysis had no HLA typing for the cohort. The classifier was reported to diagnose cytomegalovirus status with high specificity and sensitivity in both the original cohort and the validation cohort. A few of the identified cytomegalovirus-associated TCR beta chains were confirmed in vitro to be specific for cytomegalovirus antigens. While some public TCRs were present in many individuals, most TCR sequences turned up only very rarely across donors. The study listed approximately 160 TCR beta chains as associated with cytomegalovirus.

Trimming takes 4 bases from V and 0 bases from J, and the germline ends sit 13 bases apart. Measured from the cysteine to the phenylalanine, the CDR3 is 16 residues long. The kept DNA is CDR3 alone, 48 bases in frame from the first base. From a lookup of the germline V gene, CDR1 and CDR2 are SGHTA and FQGNSA. Separate from the approximately 670-subject first cohort, the validation cohort of 120 subjects was the group to which the donors belonged. The material sequenced was PBMCs. The receptor was derived from a woman under 30 in good health and CMV-seropositive. The sequence links TRBV7-2 to TRBJ1-3, with TRBD1 tentatively as D gene (6 bases match). The CDR3 in this case is CASSSWAGDSGNTIYF. The DNA sequence is given as TGTGCCAGCAGCTCTTGGGCAGGGGACTCTGGAAACACCATATATTTT.